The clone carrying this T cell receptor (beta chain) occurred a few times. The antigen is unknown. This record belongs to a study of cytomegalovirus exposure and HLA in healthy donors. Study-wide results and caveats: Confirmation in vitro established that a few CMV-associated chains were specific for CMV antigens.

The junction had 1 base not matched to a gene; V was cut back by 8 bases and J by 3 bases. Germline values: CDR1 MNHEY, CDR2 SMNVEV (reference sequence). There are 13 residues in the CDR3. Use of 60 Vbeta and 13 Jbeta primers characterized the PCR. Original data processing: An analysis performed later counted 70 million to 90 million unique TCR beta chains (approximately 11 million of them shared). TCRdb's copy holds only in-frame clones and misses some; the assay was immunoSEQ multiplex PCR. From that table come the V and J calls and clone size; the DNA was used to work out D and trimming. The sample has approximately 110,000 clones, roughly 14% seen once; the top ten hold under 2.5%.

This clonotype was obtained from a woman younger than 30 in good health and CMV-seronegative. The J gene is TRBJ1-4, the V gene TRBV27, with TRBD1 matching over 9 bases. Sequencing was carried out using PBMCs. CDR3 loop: CASRDRANEKLFF. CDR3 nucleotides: TGTGCCAGCCGGGACAGGGCTAATGAAAAACTGTTTTTT.